This T cell receptor beta chain was captured in a study of blood T cells in healthy people across ages. The CDR3 is made up of 15 amino acids. In germline, CDR1 is DFQATT, CDR2 SNEGSKA (reference sequence). PCR was performed a second time for roughly 7 to 11 cycles using a sample-barcoded 5' primer and a J-beta primer mix. Using its own MiXCR run on the 5' RACE reads, TCRdb lists one record per CDR3 protein. The data contain about a million distinct CDR3 sequences, roughly 47% of them singletons. A note on this clonotype: At one end, the junction sequence differs from germline, possibly due to a read error.

The chain links TRBV20-1 to TRBJ2-1, with D possibly TRBD2 on 5 matching bases. This receptor was taken from a woman aged 55-70 years in good health. The sequencing sample was made of blood. CDR3 sequence: CSARTLDSTYNEQCF. In DNA form, the CDR3 reads TGCAGTGCTAGAACACTAGATTCGACCTACAATGAGCAGTGCTTC.